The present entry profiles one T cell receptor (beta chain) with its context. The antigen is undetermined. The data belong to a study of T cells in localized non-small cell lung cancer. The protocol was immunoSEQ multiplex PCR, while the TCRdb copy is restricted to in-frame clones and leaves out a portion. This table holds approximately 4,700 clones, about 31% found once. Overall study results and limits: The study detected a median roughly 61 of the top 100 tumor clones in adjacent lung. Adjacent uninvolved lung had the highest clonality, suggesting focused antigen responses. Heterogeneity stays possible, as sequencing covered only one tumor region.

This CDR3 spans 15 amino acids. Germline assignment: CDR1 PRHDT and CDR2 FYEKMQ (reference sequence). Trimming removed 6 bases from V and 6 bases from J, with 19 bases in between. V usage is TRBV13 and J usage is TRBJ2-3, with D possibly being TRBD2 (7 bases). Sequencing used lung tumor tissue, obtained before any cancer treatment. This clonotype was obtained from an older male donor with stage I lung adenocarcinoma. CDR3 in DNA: TGTGCCAGCAGTAAGGCGGGGGCCGGTTTGGATACGCAGTATTTT. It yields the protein CASSKAGAGLDTQYF.